The 15 T cell receptor beta chains given below trace back to one sample, sequenced in a study of blood T cell repertoires in COVID-19. The method was immunoSEQ multiplex PCR; TCRdb's version includes in-frame clones alone and lacks a portion of them. The table records about 73,000 clones, 75% to 90% of them present only once. The sample taken for sequencing was peripheral blood. The receptors were sampled from an elderly man with active or convalescent COVID-19.

The CDR3 sequence: CAISDVRFSGNTIYF. CDR3 nucleotide sequence: TGTGCCATCAGTGATGTCAGGTTCTCTGGAAACACCATATATTTT. The chain employs TRBV10-3 and TRBJ1-3, with D unclear. The CDR3 sequence is 15 residues long. Germline loops: CDR1 ENHRY, CDR2 SYGVKD. V was trimmed by 3 bases and J by 0 bases, leaving 9 bases between them.

Here the CDR3 reads CASSYMNNSPLHF. The CDR3 coding sequence is TGTGCCAGCAGTTACATGAATAATTCACCCCTCCACTTT. The chain is built from TRBV7-9 and TRBJ1-6; no definite D call. This CDR3 is 13 amino acids long. Germline V CDR1 and CDR2: SEHNR, FQNEAQ (reference sequence). Trimming removed 6 bases at V and 5 bases at J, with 8 bases between.

The V call is TRBV5-4, the J call TRBJ2-1; unclear D gene. Trimming stripped 4 bases from V and 0 bases from J, with 5 bases between. The CDR3 length is 13 residues. CDR1 SGHNT and CDR2 YYREEE come from the germline V gene (reference sequence). The DNA of the CDR3 is TGTGCCAGCAGCCTCGTCTCCTACAATGAGCAGTTCTTC. This translates into CASSLVSYNEQFF.

The V call is TRBV19, the J call TRBJ1-5, with 9 bases that match TRBD1. Germline CDR1 is LNHDA and CDR2 is SQIVND (reference sequence). The CDR3 runs to 14 residues. Unmatched junction bases numbered 6, after V lost 7 bases and J lost 5 bases. This CDR3 reads CASKVGQGYQPQHF. DNA of the CDR3: TGTGCCAGTAAAGTAGGACAGGGGTATCAGCCCCAGCATTTT.

The genes are TRBV6-6 and TRBJ1-6; possibly TRBD1 for D (5 bases). Trimming cost V 7 bases and J 7 bases, with 11 bases left between them. This CDR3 contains 13 residues. Germline V gives CDR1 MNHNY, CDR2 SVGAGI (reference sequence). The CDR3 DNA reads as TGTGCCAGCACTAGGACACAAAATTCACCCCTCCACTTT. Translated, it gives CASTRTQNSPLHF.

J is TRBJ2-7 and V is TRBV19, with TRBD1 matching 8 bases. This CDR3 contains 13 residues. Trimming took 6 bases from V and 9 from J; bases not matched to a gene: 10. Germline assignment: CDR1 LNHDA and CDR2 SQIVND (reference sequence). The CDR3 loop is CASSESGGARQYF. In nucleotides, the CDR3 is TGTGCCAGTAGCGAATCAGGGGGCGCGAGGCAGTACTTC.

V is TRBV9 and J is TRBJ1-4; perhaps TRBD1 as D (5 bases). The germline V and J ends were trimmed by 1 base and 4 bases, with 11 bases remaining between them. The CDR3 covers 15 residues. CDR1 is SGDLS and CDR2 is YYNGEE in the germline V gene. CDR3 sequence (DNA): TGTGCCAGCAGCGTATGGGGAGGGGATAATGAAAAACTGTTTTTT. Translating gives CASSVWGGDNEKLFF.

The chain combines TRBV2 with TRBJ1-6; 7 positions match TRBD1. CDR1 SNHLY and CDR2 FYNNEI come from the germline V gene. Trimming removed 7 bases from V and 2 bases from J; junction bases left unmatched: 5. The CDR3 loop spans 15 amino acids. CDR3 nucleotides: TGTGCCAGCACCCAGGGGGTAACCTATAATTCACCCCTCCACTTT. Its translation is CASTQGVTYNSPLHF.

This clone came up once. The rearrangement links TRBV18 to TRBJ1-5; D is unclear. The V and J ends lost 6 bases and 7 bases respectively, with 13 bases between them. The CDR3 runs to 13 residues. CDR1 and CDR2 from the germline V gene are KGHSH and LQKENI. CDR3 in amino acids: CASSPGEGQPQHF. In DNA form, the CDR3 reads TGTGCCAGCTCCCCCGGTGAGGGCCAGCCCCAGCATTTT.

V gene TRBV28 combines with J gene TRBJ2-3, with D hard to call. This CDR3 is 15 amino acids long. The germline CDR1 and CDR2 sequences are MDHEN and SYDVKM. With 8 bases removed from V and 1 base from J, the gap between germline ends came to 16 bases. CDR3 nucleotide sequence: TGTGCCAGCCGGCGGATCCCAGCACGCACAGATACGCAGTATTTT. Its protein is CASRRIPARTDTQYF.

This clone was detected only once. V usage is TRBV2 and J usage is TRBJ1-1; D unclear. Looked up from germline, CDR1 is SNHLY and CDR2 is FYNNEI. Deletions cut 8 bases from V and 5 bases from J, with 9 bases between. This CDR3 is built from 11 residues. CDR3 loop: CASHRMTEAFF. The DNA of the CDR3 is TGTGCCAGCCACAGAATGACTGAAGCTTTCTTT. Combining the CDR3 with reference TRBV2 and TRBJ1-1 gives the whole variable domain EPEVTQTPSHQVTQMGQEVILRCVPISNHLYFYWYRQILGQKVEFLVSFYNNEISEKSEIFDDQFSVERPDGSNFTLKIRSTKLEDSAMYFCASHRMTEAFFGQGTRLTVV.

The table lists this clone with a few counts. The chain couples TRBV6-6 to TRBJ1-5, with D unclear. Germline values: CDR1 MNHNY, CDR2 SVGAGI (reference sequence). This CDR3 has 13 amino acids. V was cut by 7 bases and J by 6 bases, with 13 bases left in between. CDR3 nucleotide sequence: TGTGCCAGCACCGGAGGGAGTAGTCAGCCCCAGCATTTT. This gives the protein CASTGGSSQPQHF.

The J gene is TRBJ2-7, the V gene TRBV28, with 11 bases aligning to TRBD1. Germline assignment: CDR1 MDHEN and CDR2 SYDVKM. The CDR3 runs 15 residues. V shed 6 bases, J shed 7 bases, and the junction held 11 bases outside the gene matches. As DNA, the CDR3 is TGTGCCAGCAGGGCGGGACAGGGGGATTGGCGTGAGCAGTACTTC. Translated: CASRAGQGDWREQYF. Full variable domain (outside the CDR3, taken from reference TRBV28 and TRBJ2-7): DVKVTQSSRYLVKRTGEKVFLECVQDMDHENMFWYRQDPGLGLRLIYFSYDVKMKEKGDIPEGYSVSREKKERFSLILESASTNQTSMYLCASRAGQGDWREQYFGPGTRLTVT.

This chain links TRBV7-2 with TRBJ1-3; maybe TRBD1 (5 bases). With 1 base removed from V and 5 bases from J, the gap between germline ends came to 12 bases. In germline, CDR1 is SGHTA, CDR2 FQGNSA. The CDR3 sequence is 15 residues long. The DNA of the CDR3 is TGTGCCAGCAGCTTAGGTGCAGGGCGCAGAAACACCATATATTTT. Its translation: CASSLGAGRRNTIYF.

The chain links TRBV28 to TRBJ2-7; the match to TRBD2 covers 10 bases. V lost 3 bases and J lost 4; bases outside the gene matches: 15. CDR3 length: 18 residues. CDR1 MDHEN and CDR2 SYDVKM come from the germline V gene. CDR3 sequence reads: CASSFPLGASGSAYEQYF. DNA of the CDR3: TGTGCCAGCAGTTTCCCCCTCGGAGCTAGCGGGAGTGCATACGAGCAGTACTTC.